These T cell receptor beta chains were read from a single sample in a study of shared clonotypes between healthy human individuals. Profiling relied on immunoSEQ multiplex PCR, and the TCRdb table lists in-frame clones only, not all of them. The sample records 730,000 or so clones, 72% being singletons. The specimen sequenced was memory CD4+ T cells sorted from blood. Source of these receptors: a woman aged 30 to 39 in good health. Both conserved end residues are part of each CDR3. The order of the fields is clone size, J gene, V gene, CDR3 length, D gene, CDR3 DNA, CDR3 protein. D genes are given only for firm matches. The size entry is marked missing in some rows and otherwise reads once, few, many or a size class.

>NA|TRBJ2-3|TRBV5-1|18|TRBD2
TGCGCCAGCAGCTTGGGACTAGCGGGAGGGCCTAGCACAGATACGCAGTATTTT
CASSLGLAGGPSTDTQYF
>NA|TRBJ2-3|TRBV9|15|NA
TGTGCCAGCAGCGGGGCCGGGGCTAGCACAGATACGCAGTATTTT
CASSGAGASTDTQYF
>NA|TRBJ1-1|TRBV11-3|17|TRBD1
TGTGCCAGCAGCCAAGTCCCGGGACAGGGGGCGGACACTGAAGCTTTCTTT
CASSQVPGQGADTEAFF
>many|TRBJ1-1|TRBV7-9|11|NA
TGTGCCAGCAGCTTTGTAGGGGATGCTTTCTTT
CASSFVGDAFF
>NA|TRBJ2-1|TRBV19|16|TRBD2
TGTGCCAGTAGTATAGAGAGCGGGACCGCTTACAATGAGCAGTTCTTC
CASSIESGTAYNEQFF
>NA|TRBJ2-3|TRBV29-1|12|NA
TGCAGCGTAGGCCGGGGGAAAGATACGCAGTATTTT
CSVGRGKDTQYF
>NA|TRBJ1-1|TRBV28|15|NA
TGTGCCAGCCGAGGGCGACATCGGGGCAAGTCTGAAGCTTTCTTT
CASRGRHRGKSEAFF
>once|TRBJ1-4|TRBV28|13|NA
TGTGCCAGCAGGCAAGGGGGGGATGAAAAACTGTTTTTT
CASRQGGDEKLFF
>NA|TRBJ2-2|TRBV2|17|TRBD2
TGTGCCAGCAGAGAGACTAGCGGGAGGTCGAACACCGGGGAGCTGTTTTTT
CASRETSGRSNTGELFF
>few|TRBJ1-1|TRBV18|12|NA
TGTGCCAGCTCAGCAGGGGACACTGAAGCTTTCTTT
CASSAGDTEAFF
>NA|TRBJ2-5|TRBV27|16|NA
TGTGCCAGCACTGGGCGGTGGGGGCGCCTCGAAGAGACCCAGTACTTC
CASTGRWGRLEETQYF
>NA|TRBJ2-4|TRBV19|14|TRBD2
TGTGCCAGTAGTGTAACTAGCGGGCAAAACATTCAGTACTTC
CASSVTSGQNIQYF
>NA|TRBJ2-2|TRBV28|14|NA
TGTGCCAGCAACCCCGGGACCCTCACCGGGGAGCTGTTTTTT
CASNPGTLTGELFF
>NA|TRBJ1-4|TRBV9|14|NA
TGTGCCAGCAGCGTAGGCTCAACTAATGAAAAACTGTTTTTT
CASSVGSTNEKLFF
>NA|TRBJ2-1|TRBV11-2|15|NA
TGTGCCAGCAGCTTCGCTAGCGACTCTGGGGTTGAGCAGTTCTTC
CASSFASDSGVEQFF
>NA|TRBJ2-1|TRBV29-1|13|TRBD2
TGCAGCGTTAGGACTAGCGGGGGCAATGAGCAGTTCTTC
CSVRTSGGNEQFF
>NA|TRBJ2-5|TRBV7-6|14|NA
TGTGCCAGCAGCTTATCGTCGGTTAGAGAGACCCAGTACTTC
CASSLSSVRETQYF
>NA|TRBJ2-6|TRBV25-1|14|NA
TGTGCCAGCAGGCTTACCTCTGGGGCCAACGTCCTGACTTTC
CASRLTSGANVLTF
>NA|TRBJ2-3|TRBV7-9|16|NA
TGTGCCAGCAGCTTACGTGGGAGTGGCTTGGCAGATACGCAGTATTTT
CASSLRGSGLADTQYF
>NA|TRBJ1-3|TRBV18|12|NA
TGTGCCAGCTCACCCGGGATAGACACCATATATTTT
CASSPGIDTIYF
>NA|TRBJ1-2|TRBV28|15|TRBD1
TGTGCCAGCAGTAGGACAGGGGGCAATAACTATGGCTACACCTTC
CASSRTGGNNYGYTF
>NA|TRBJ2-5|TRBV19|17|TRBD2
TGTGCCAGTAGTAAGGGACTAGCGGAGGGGTTACAAGAGACCCAGTACTTC
CASSKGLAEGLQETQYF
>NA|TRBJ1-2|TRBV4-2|15|TRBD1
TGTGCCAGCAGCCAAGACCAGGGGGCGAACTATGGCTACACCTTC
CASSQDQGANYGYTF
>NA|TRBJ1-3|TRBV5-4|15|NA
TGTGCCAGCAGCTTGGGGGGGGAAGCTGGAAACACCATATATTTT
CASSLGGEAGNTIYF
>NA|TRBJ2-1|TRBV5-1|15|TRBD2
TGCGCCAGCAGCTTGGTAAGCGGGAGCGGGAATGAGCAGTTCTTC
CASSLVSGSGNEQFF
>NA|TRBJ2-3|TRBV11-3|15|TRBD1
TGTGCCAGCAGCTCGACAGGGGAGCCGACAGATACGCAGTATTTT
CASSSTGEPTDTQYF
>NA|TRBJ2-3|TRBV28|15|NA
TGTGCCAGCAGATACCGGGGCCTGGGGGGAAGTACGCAGTATTTT
CASRYRGLGGSTQYF
>NA|TRBJ1-2|TRBV19|14|NA
TGTGCCAGTAGTATGGTTAGGGGAACCTATGGCTACACCTTC
CASSMVRGTYGYTF
>few|TRBJ2-3|TRBV19|14|NA
TGTGCCAGTAGTATTAGGGGCCCCACAGATACGCAGTATTTT
CASSIRGPTDTQYF
>NA|TRBJ2-7|TRBV6-1|12|NA
TGTGCCAGCAGTGAAACCTTTGGCGAGCAGTACTTC
CASSETFGEQYF
>NA|TRBJ1-2|TRBV2|15|NA
TGTGCCAGCAGTTCACTGCGGGACCCAGCCTATGGCTACACCTTC
CASSSLRDPAYGYTF
>once|TRBJ1-1|TRBV6-5|11|NA
TGTGCCAGCAGTTACGCCGGTGAAGCTTTCTTT
CASSYAGEAFF
>NA|TRBJ2-3|TRBV4-1|16|NA
TGCGCCAGCAGCCAAGGTTGGAGCGGAAGCACAGATACGCAGTATTTT
CASSQGWSGSTDTQYF
>NA|TRBJ1-5|TRBV18|12|NA
TGTGCCAGCTCACCCAAGGATCAGCCCCAGCATTTT
CASSPKDQPQHF
>many|TRBJ1-2|TRBV7-9|15|NA
TGTGCCAGCAGCCCCCGGACTGGATTTAACTATGGCTACACCTTC
CASSPRTGFNYGYTF
>NA|TRBJ1-1|TRBV18|16|NA
TGTGCCAGCTCACCGGCGCATCTCAGGCGTGACACTGAAGCTTTCTTT
CASSPAHLRRDTEAFF
>NA|TRBJ2-1|TRBV5-1|14|TRBD2
TGCGCCAGCAGCTTGGTTTCTAGCGGGAATGAGCAGTTCTTC
CASSLVSSGNEQFF
>NA|TRBJ1-5|TRBV10-1|13|NA
TGCGCCAGCAGTGAACAGCCCCATCAGCCCCAGCATTTT
CASSEQPHQPQHF
>NA|TRBJ2-1|TRBV25-1|14|NA
TGTGCCAGCGCCCGTGGGTCCTCCTACAATGAGCAGTTCTTC
CASARGSSYNEQFF
>NA|TRBJ1-1|TRBV5-4|15|NA
TGTGCCAGCAGCTTCTCGTGGGCCCTGAACACTGAAGCTTTCTTT
CASSFSWALNTEAFF
>once|TRBJ1-2|TRBV6-5|15|TRBD1
TGTGCCAGCAGCCGTCGGACAGGCCCAGAATATGGCTACACCTTC
CASSRRTGPEYGYTF
>NA|TRBJ2-2|TRBV19|14|NA
TGTGCCAGTAGTATAGGGAGCGGGTCTGGGGAGCTGTTTTTT
CASSIGSGSGELFF
>NA|TRBJ2-1|TRBV6-4|13|NA
TGTGCCAGCAGTACCACCTGGGGGAATGAGCAGTTCTTC
CASSTTWGNEQFF
>NA|TRBJ1-1|TRBV12-5|18|NA
TGTGCTAGTGGTTTGGTACGAATCGGTTCCGGGCCTAACACTGAAGCTTTCTTT
CASGLVRIGSGPNTEAFF
>NA|TRBJ1-1|TRBV5-6|16|NA
TGTGCCAGCAGCTTGGGATGGGAGACCACGGGTCTGGGGGCTTTCTTT
CASSLGWETTGLGAFF
>NA|TRBJ1-1|TRBV19|14|TRBD1
TGTGCCAGTACCGAGGACAGGGAGTACACTGAAGCTTTCTTT
CASTEDREYTEAFF
>NA|TRBJ1-4|TRBV28|17|NA
TGTGCCAGCAGCCTAACCCTCGGACGGGTGGGTAATGAAAAACTGTTTTTT
CASSLTLGRVGNEKLFF
>NA|TRBJ2-2|TRBV7-9|14|TRBD2
TGTGCCAGCAGCTTACTAGCGGGAGCAGGGGAGCTGTTTTTT
CASSLLAGAGELFF
>NA|TRBJ2-3|TRBV4-2|16|TRBD2
TGTGCCAGCAGCCAAGATCTAGCGGGAGGGACAGATACGCAGTATTTT
CASSQDLAGGTDTQYF
>NA|TRBJ2-1|TRBV27|14|NA
TGTGCCAGCCCCATCGACCCAAGGGGAGATGAGCAGTTCTTC
CASPIDPRGDEQFF